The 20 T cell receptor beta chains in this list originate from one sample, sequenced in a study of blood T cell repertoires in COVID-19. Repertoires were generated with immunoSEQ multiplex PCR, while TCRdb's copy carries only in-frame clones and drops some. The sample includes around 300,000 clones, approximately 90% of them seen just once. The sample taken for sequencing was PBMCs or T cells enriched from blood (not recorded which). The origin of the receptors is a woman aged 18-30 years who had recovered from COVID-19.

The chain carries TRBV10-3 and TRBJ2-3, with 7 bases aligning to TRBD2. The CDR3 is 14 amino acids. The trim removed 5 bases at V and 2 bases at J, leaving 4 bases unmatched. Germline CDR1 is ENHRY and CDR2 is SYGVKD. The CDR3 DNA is TGTGCCATCAGTCCGGGACTAAACACAGATACGCAGTATTTT. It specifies CAISPGLNTDTQYF.

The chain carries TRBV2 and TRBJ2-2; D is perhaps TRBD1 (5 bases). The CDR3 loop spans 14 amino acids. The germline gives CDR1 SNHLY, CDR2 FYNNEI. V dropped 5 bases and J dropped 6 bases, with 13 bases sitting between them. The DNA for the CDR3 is TGTGCCAGCAGTCTCCAGAAGGGGTCCGGGGAGCTGTTTTTT. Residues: CASSLQKGSGELFF.

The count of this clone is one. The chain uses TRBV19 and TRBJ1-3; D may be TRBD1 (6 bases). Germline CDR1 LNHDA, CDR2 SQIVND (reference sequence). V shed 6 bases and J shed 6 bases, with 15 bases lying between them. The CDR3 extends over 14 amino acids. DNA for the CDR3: TGTGCCAGTAGCTTATCAGGGGTGGCAAACACCATATATTTT. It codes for CASSLSGVANTIYF.

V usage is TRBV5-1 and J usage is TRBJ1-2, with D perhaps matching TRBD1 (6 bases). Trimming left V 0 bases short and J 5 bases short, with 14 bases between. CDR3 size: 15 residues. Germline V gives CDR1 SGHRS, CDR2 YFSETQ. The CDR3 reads CASSLEGHDSYGYTF. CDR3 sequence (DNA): TGCGCCAGCAGCTTGGAGGGACACGACTCTTATGGCTACACCTTC.

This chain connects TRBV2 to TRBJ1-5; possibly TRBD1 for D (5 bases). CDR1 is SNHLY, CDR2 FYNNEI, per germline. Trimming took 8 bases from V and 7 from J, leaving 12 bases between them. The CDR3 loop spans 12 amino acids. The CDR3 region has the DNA TGTGCCAGCGGGGCTGAGGACCAGCCCCAGCATTTT. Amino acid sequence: CASGAEDQPQHF.

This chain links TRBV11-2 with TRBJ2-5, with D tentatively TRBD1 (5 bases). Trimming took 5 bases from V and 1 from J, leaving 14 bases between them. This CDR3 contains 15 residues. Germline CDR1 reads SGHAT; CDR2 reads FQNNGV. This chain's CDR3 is CASSTLGQIQETQYF. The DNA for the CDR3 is TGTGCCAGCAGCACTCTCGGACAAATCCAAGAGACCCAGTACTTC. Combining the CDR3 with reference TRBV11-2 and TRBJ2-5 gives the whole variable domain EAGVAQSPRYKIIEKRQSVAFWCNPISGHATLYWYQQILGQGPKLLIQFQNNGVVDDSQLPKDRFSAERLKGVDSTLKIQPAKLEDSAVYLCASSTLGQIQETQYFGPGTRLLVL.

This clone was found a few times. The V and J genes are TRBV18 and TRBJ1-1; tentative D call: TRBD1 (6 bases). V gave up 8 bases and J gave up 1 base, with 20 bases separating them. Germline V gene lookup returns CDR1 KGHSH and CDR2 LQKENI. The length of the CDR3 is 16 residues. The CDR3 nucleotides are TGTGCCAGCCAGGGGAGGGGGGACCATTCGAACACTGAAGCTTTCTTT. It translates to CASQGRGDHSNTEAFF.

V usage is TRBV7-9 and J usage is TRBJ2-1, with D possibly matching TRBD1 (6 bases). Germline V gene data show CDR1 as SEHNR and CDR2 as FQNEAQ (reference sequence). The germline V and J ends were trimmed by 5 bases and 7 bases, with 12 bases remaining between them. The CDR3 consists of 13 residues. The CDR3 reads CASSAGQRNEQFF. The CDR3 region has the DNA TGTGCCAGCAGCGCTGGACAGAGAAATGAGCAGTTCTTC.

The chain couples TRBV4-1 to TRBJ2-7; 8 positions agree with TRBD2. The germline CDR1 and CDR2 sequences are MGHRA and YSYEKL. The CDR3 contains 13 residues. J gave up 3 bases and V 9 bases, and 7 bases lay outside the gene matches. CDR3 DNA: TGCGCCAGTCAGGGGAGCGGGGGCTACGAGCAGTACTTC. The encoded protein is CASQGSGGYEQYF.

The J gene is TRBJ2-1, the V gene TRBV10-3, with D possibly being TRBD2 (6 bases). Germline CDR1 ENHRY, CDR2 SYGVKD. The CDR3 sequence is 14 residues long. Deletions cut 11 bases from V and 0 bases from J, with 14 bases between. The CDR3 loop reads CASHSSGSYNEQFF. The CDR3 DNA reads TGTGCCTCTCATAGTAGCGGCTCCTACAATGAGCAGTTCTTC.

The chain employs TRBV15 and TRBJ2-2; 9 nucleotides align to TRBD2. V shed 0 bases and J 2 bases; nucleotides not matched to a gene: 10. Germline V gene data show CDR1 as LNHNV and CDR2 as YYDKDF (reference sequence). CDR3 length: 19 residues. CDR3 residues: CATSRDEWRGGDNTGELFF. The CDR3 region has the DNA TGTGCCACCAGCAGAGATGAGTGGCGCGGGGGGGATAACACCGGGGAGCTGTTTTTT.

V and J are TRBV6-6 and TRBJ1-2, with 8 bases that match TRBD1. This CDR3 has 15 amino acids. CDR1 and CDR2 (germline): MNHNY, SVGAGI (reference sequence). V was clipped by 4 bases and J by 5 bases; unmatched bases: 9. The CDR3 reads CASSSRDRGGYGYTF. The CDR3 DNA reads TGTGCCAGCAGTTCCAGAGACAGGGGAGGTTATGGCTACACCTTC.

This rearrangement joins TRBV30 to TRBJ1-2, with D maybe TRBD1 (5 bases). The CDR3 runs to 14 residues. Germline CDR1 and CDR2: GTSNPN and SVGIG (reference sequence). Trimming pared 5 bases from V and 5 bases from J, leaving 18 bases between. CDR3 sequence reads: CAWALPGGGYGYTF. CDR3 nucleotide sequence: TGTGCCTGGGCCCTCCCCGGGGGAGGGTATGGCTACACCTTC.

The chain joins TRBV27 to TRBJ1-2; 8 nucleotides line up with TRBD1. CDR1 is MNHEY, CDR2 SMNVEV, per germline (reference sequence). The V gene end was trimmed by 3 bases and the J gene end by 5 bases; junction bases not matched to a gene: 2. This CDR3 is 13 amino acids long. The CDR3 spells CASSLDRAYGYTF. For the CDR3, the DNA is TGTGCCAGCAGTTTGGACAGGGCTTATGGCTACACCTTC.

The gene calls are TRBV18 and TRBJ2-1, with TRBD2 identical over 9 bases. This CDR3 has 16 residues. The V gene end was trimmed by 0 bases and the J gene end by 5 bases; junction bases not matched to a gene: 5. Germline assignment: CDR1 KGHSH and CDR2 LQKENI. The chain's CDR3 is CASSPPSGGRNNEQFF. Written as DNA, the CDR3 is TGTGCCAGCTCACCACCTAGCGGGGGAAGAAACAATGAGCAGTTCTTC.

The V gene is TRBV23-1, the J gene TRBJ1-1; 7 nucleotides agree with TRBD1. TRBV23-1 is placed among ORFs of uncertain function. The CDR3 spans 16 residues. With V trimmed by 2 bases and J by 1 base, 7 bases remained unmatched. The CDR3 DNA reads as TGCGCCAGCAGTCAACAGGGCCGGACAGGGAACACTGAAGCTTTCTTT. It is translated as CASSQQGRTGNTEAFF.

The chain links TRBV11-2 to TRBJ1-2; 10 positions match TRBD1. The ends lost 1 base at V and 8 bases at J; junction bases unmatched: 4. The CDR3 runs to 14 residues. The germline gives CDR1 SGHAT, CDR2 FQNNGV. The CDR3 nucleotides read TGTGCCAGCAGCTTAGGACAGGGGGCAGGGGGCTACACCTTC. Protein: CASSLGQGAGGYTF.

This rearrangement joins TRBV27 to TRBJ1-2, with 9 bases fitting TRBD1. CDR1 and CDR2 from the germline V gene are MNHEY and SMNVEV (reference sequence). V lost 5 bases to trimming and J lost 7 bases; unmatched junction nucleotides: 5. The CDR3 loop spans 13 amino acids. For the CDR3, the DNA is TGTGCCAGCAGTCCAAGGGACAGGGTTGGCTACACCTTC. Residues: CASSPRDRVGYTF.

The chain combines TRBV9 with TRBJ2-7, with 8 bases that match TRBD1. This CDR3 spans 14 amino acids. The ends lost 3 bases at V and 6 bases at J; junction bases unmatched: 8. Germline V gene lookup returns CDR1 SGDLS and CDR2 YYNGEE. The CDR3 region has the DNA TGTGCCAGCAGCGGCGGACAGGGCGGTGGCGAGCAGTACTTC. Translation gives CASSGGQGGGEQYF.

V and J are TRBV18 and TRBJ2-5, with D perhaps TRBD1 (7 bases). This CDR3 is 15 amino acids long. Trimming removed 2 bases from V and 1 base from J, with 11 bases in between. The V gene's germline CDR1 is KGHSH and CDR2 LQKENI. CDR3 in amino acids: CASSPAGGTQETQYF. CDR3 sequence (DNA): TGTGCCAGCTCACCAGCAGGGGGGACCCAAGAGACCCAGTACTTC.